These 25 T cell receptor beta chains came from one sample sequenced in a study of neoadjuvant anti-PD-1 for oral cavity cancer. The method was immunoSEQ multiplex PCR; TCRdb's version includes in-frame clones alone and lacks a portion of them. The sample carries 15,000 or so clones, around 70% recorded once. Noted time point: after neoadjuvant nivolumab, at surgical resection. The sample consisted of PBMCs, taken after nivolumab (anti-PD-1) treatment. The receptors stem from a person aged 35-79 years with oral cavity squamous cell carcinoma.

The chain joins TRBV28 to TRBJ2-7; 9 bases agree with TRBD1. Per the germline V gene, CDR1 is MDHEN and CDR2 is SYDVKM. The CDR3 is made up of 13 amino acids. Trimming removed 10 bases from V and 4 bases from J; junction bases left unmatched: 8. The CDR3 DNA follows: TGTGCCACCTGGGGACAGGGCCCGTACGAGCAGTACTTC. Residues: CATWGQGPYEQYF.

The chain joins TRBV5-1 to TRBJ2-7; TRBD2 agrees at 8 bases. CDR1 is SGHRS, CDR2 YFSETQ, per germline. The CDR3 length is 16 residues. V lost 0 bases to trimming and J lost 0 bases; unmatched junction nucleotides: 5. This CDR3 reads CASSLGGLAPSYEQYF. The CDR3 DNA sequence: TGCGCCAGCAGCTTGGGTGGACTAGCCCCCTCCTACGAGCAGTACTTC.

This CDR3 is CASSVGFGRGYDEQYF. CDR3 DNA: TGTGCCAGCAGTGTAGGATTCGGCAGGGGATACGACGAGCAGTACTTC. The V call is TRBV2, the J call TRBJ2-7, with D perhaps matching TRBD1 (6 bases). Germline V gives CDR1 SNHLY, CDR2 FYNNEI. V was pared by 4 bases and J by 5 bases, with 21 bases between. CDR3 length: 16 amino acids.

The chain has TRBV2 and TRBJ1-1, with D possibly matching TRBD1 (5 bases). V dropped 7 bases and J dropped 6 bases, with 15 bases sitting between them. The germline V gene encodes CDR1 SNHLY and CDR2 FYNNEI. The CDR3 is 13 residues long. DNA of the CDR3: TGTGCCAGCAAGGTTGGTCGGGACGCTGAAGCTTTCTTT. It codes for CASKVGRDAEAFF.

This chain joins TRBV30 and TRBJ2-3; possibly TRBD1 for D (5 bases). The CDR3 runs 12 residues. The germline V gene encodes CDR1 GTSNPN and CDR2 SVGIG (reference sequence). With 3 bases removed from V and 7 bases from J, the gap between germline ends came to 11 bases. The CDR3, as DNA: TGTGCCTGGAGCCAGGGTTCATATACGCAGTATTTT. Residues: CAWSQGSYTQYF.

V is TRBV2 and J is TRBJ2-1; TRBD2 aligns across 13 bases. Trimming removed 10 bases from V and 9 bases from J; junction bases left unmatched: 12. The length of the CDR3 is 15 residues. Germline V lookup: CDR1 SNHLY, CDR2 FYNNEI. CDR3 protein: CATEKLAGGGSEQFF. The CDR3 nucleotides read TGTGCCACCGAGAAACTAGCGGGAGGGGGGAGTGAGCAGTTCTTC.

In its sample, this clone was seen once. The chain has TRBV7-9 and TRBJ2-7, with 7 bases matching TRBD1. With 8 bases clipped from V and 3 bases from J, the junction kept 4 bases outside the gene matches. The CDR3 consists of 12 residues. CDR1 SEHNR and CDR2 FQNEAQ come from the germline V gene (reference sequence). The CDR3 DNA follows: TGTGCCAGCCGGTGGGACAGCTACGAGCAGTACTTC. It codes for CASRWDSYEQYF. The variable domain in full, with the rest retrieved from reference TRBV7-9 and TRBJ2-7, is DTGVSQNPRHKITKRGQNVTFRCDPISEHNRLYWYRQTLGQGPEFLTYFQNEAQLEKSRLLSDRFSAERPKGSFSTLEIQRTEQGDSAMYLCASRWDSYEQYFGPGTRLTVT.

This clone was counted a few times. The V call is TRBV18, the J call TRBJ2-7, with a weak D call TRBD1 (6 bases). Trimming shortened V by 1 base and J by 0 bases, and 13 bases separated the two germline ends. Germline V gene sequence: CDR1 KGHSH, CDR2 LQKENI. CDR3 size: 16 residues. The CDR3 DNA follows: TGTGCCAGCTCACCACTTCAGGGGCCCCTCTCCTACGAGCAGTACTTC. Its protein product is CASSPLQGPLSYEQYF.

The chain uses TRBV25-1 and TRBJ1-2; no reliable D call. The CDR3 is 12 amino acids. Germline V gene sequence: CDR1 MGHDK, CDR2 SYGVNS. Trimming shortened V by 4 bases and J by 8 bases, and 11 bases separated the two germline ends. This CDR3 reads CASSVNGPGYTF. DNA for the CDR3: TGTGCCAGCAGTGTAAACGGTCCGGGCTACACCTTC.

The chain has TRBV19 and TRBJ1-5, with TRBD1 identical over 7 bases. The CDR3 loop spans 16 amino acids. V lost 1 base, J lost 0 bases, and 3 bases stayed unmatched. Germline V gives CDR1 LNHDA, CDR2 SQIVND (reference sequence). CDR3 coding DNA: TGTGCCAGTAGTATAGGAAACAGGGGTAGCAATCAGCCCCAGCATTTT. Protein: CASSIGNRGSNQPQHF.

V gene TRBV9 combines with J gene TRBJ1-1; D remains ambiguous. V lost 4 bases and J lost 0, with 10 bases in between. Germline CDR1 is SGDLS and CDR2 is YYNGEE. The CDR3 has 14 residues. The chain's CDR3 is CASSPDNMNTEAFF. The CDR3 DNA follows: TGTGCCAGCAGCCCCGACAACATGAACACTGAAGCTTTCTTT.

This chain joins TRBV19 and TRBJ2-7, with D perhaps TRBD1 or TRBD2 (5 bases each). This CDR3 comprises 14 residues. Germline V CDR1 and CDR2: LNHDA, SQIVND (reference sequence). V gave up 4 bases and J gave up 0 bases, with 10 bases separating them. The CDR3 nucleotides read TGTGCCAGTAGTAACAAGGGGAGCTCCTACGAGCAGTACTTC. Amino acids: CASSNKGSSYEQYF.

The chain recombines TRBV30 with TRBJ1-4; D is undetermined. There are 16 residues in the CDR3. The V end lost 3 bases, the J end lost 5 bases, and 19 bases lay between the germline ends. The germline V gene encodes CDR1 GTSNPN and CDR2 SVGIG (reference sequence). The CDR3 nucleotides are TGTGCCTGGAGGGACGGGAACCGCGGAACAAATGAAAAACTGTTTTTT. This codes for CAWRDGNRGTNEKLFF.

This clone was picked up one time. The chain employs TRBV27 and TRBJ2-5; the D call may be TRBD1 or TRBD2 (5 bases each). Trimming pared 5 bases from V and 3 bases from J, leaving 16 bases between. This CDR3 is 15 amino acids long. Germline CDR1 MNHEY, CDR2 SMNVEV (reference sequence). CDR3 amino acids: CASSTLTAGEETQYF. For the CDR3, the DNA is TGTGCCAGCAGTACCTTGACAGCCGGGGAAGAGACCCAGTACTTC.

This clone was counted a single time. The J gene is TRBJ2-7, the V gene TRBV6-5; D might be TRBD1 (6 bases). The CDR3 has 11 amino acids. CDR1 and CDR2 (germline): MNHEY, SVGAGI. With 6 bases removed from V and 4 bases from J, the gap between germline ends came to 7 bases. The CDR3, as DNA: TGTGCCAGCAGAACAGGGTACGAGCAGTACTTC. Translation: CASRTGYEQYF.

This clone occurred a few times. The chain is built from TRBV5-1 and TRBJ2-2; TRBD1 might be the D (6 bases). The CDR3 loop spans 15 amino acids. The germline V and J ends were trimmed by 4 bases and 1 base, with 11 bases remaining between them. Germline V gene data show CDR1 as SGHRS and CDR2 as YFSETQ. The CDR3 region is CASSPGQQNTGELFF. Here the CDR3 DNA reads TGCGCCAGCAGCCCCGGACAGCAGAACACCGGGGAGCTGTTTTTT.

The chain links TRBV5-4 to TRBJ2-2; 9 bases align to TRBD2. The CDR3 length is 15 residues. V lost 3 bases and J lost 4; bases outside the gene matches: 4. Germline lookup yields CDR1 SGHNT and CDR2 YYREEE (reference sequence). CDR3 protein: CASSSGTSSTGELFF. The DNA of the CDR3 is TGTGCCAGCAGCTCGGGGACTAGCAGCACCGGGGAGCTGTTTTTT. The entire variable domain, with the rest obtained from reference TRBV5-4 and TRBJ2-2, is as follows: ETGVTQSPTHLIKTRGQQVTLRCSSQSGHNTVSWYQQALGQGPQFIFQYYREEENGRGNFPPRFSGLQFPNYSSELNVNALELDDSALYLCASSSGTSSTGELFFGEGSRLTVL.

The chain recombines TRBV7-9 with TRBJ2-7; 8 bases are a match to TRBD2. The germline gives CDR1 SEHNR, CDR2 FQNEAQ (reference sequence). The CDR3 sequence is 13 residues long. With V trimmed by 5 bases and J by 6 bases, 6 bases remained unmatched. The CDR3 loop reads CASSLGLAGEQYF. The DNA of the CDR3 is TGTGCCAGCAGCCTCGGACTAGCTGGCGAGCAGTACTTC.

This chain uses TRBV7-9 with TRBJ1-1, with D possibly matching TRBD1 (5 bases). Trimming stripped 6 bases from V and 2 bases from J, with 19 bases between. The germline V gene encodes CDR1 SEHNR and CDR2 FQNEAQ (reference sequence). CDR3 length equals 16 residues. This chain's CDR3 is CASSPRVGDPNTEAFF. CDR3 in DNA: TGTGCCAGCAGTCCTCGGGTGGGGGACCCTAACACTGAAGCTTTCTTT.

This rearrangement joins TRBV2 to TRBJ2-7, with 9 bases lining up with TRBD2. Germline-derived CDR1 and CDR2 are SNHLY and FYNNEI. With 2 bases clipped from V and 3 bases from J, the junction kept 11 bases outside the gene matches. The CDR3 sequence is 17 residues long. In DNA, the CDR3 is TGTGCCAGCAGTGAAAGTCAAGCGGGAGGTTCCTACTACGAGCAGTACTTC. Translated: CASSESQAGGSYYEQYF.

CDR3 sequence reads: CASSSPGLAGLEQYF. For the CDR3, the DNA is TGTGCCAGCAGCTCCCCGGGACTAGCGGGCCTCGAGCAGTACTTC. V usage is TRBV7-9 and J usage is TRBJ2-7; TRBD2 aligns across 12 bases. V was clipped by 4 bases and J by 6 bases; unmatched bases: 7. From germline, CDR1 is SEHNR and CDR2 FQNEAQ (reference sequence). This CDR3 contains 15 residues.

The rearrangement links TRBV7-2 to TRBJ1-1; weak D call: TRBD1 (5 bases). The CDR3 loop spans 15 amino acids. Germline V gene data show CDR1 as SGHTA and CDR2 as FQGNSA. Trimming left V 4 bases short and J 0 bases short, with 12 bases between. CDR3 protein: CASSSNPTVNTEAFF. CDR3 sequence (DNA): TGTGCCAGCAGCTCCAACCCGACAGTGAACACTGAAGCTTTCTTT.

The chain links TRBV4-2 to TRBJ2-7; D uncertain. V shed 1 base and J shed 3 bases, with 13 bases lying between them. The CDR3 consists of 15 residues. Germline V gives CDR1 LGHNA, CDR2 YNFKEQ. Written as DNA, the CDR3 is TGTGCCAGCAGCCAAGGGCCCCAAGAAGGCTACGAGCAGTACTTC. The encoded protein is CASSQGPQEGYEQYF.

This rearrangement joins TRBV5-4 to TRBJ2-4; D possibly corresponds to TRBD1 (5 bases). The ends were cut back, 0 bases at V and 9 bases at J, with 19 bases in the middle. Germline V gene sequence: CDR1 SGHNT, CDR2 YYREEE (reference sequence). The CDR3 has 16 residues. CDR3 nucleotides: TGTGCCAGCAGCTTGGGACCACAGGATAGATCTGGCATTCAGTACTTC. It specifies CASSLGPQDRSGIQYF.

The sample holds one count of this clone. In the same sample, other DNA sequences code for this CDR3. The gene calls are TRBV6-1 and TRBJ2-7, with D unclear. V was shortened by 6 bases and J by 3 bases, with 3 bases between the two germline ends. Looked up from germline, CDR1 is MNHNS and CDR2 is SASEGT. The CDR3 has 10 residues. The CDR3 DNA reads TGTGCCAGCAGGAACTACGAGCAGTACTTC. This translates into CASRNYEQYF.